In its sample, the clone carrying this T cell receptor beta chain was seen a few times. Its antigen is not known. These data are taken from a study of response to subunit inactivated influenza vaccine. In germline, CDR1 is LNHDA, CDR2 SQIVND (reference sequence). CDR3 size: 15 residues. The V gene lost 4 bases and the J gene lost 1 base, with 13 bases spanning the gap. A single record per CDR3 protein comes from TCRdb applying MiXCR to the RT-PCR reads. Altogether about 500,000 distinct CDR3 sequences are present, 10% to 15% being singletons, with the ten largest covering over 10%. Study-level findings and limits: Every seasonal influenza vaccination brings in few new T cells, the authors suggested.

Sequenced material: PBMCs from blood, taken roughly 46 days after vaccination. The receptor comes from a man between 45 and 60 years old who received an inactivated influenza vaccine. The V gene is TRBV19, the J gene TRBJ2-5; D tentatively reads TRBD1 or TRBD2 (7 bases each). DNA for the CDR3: TGTGCCAGTAGTACGGGGGGACAGCTCCAAGAGACCCAGTACTTC. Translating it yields CASSTGGQLQETQYF.